The rows below give T cell receptor beta chains drawn from one sample of a study of human T cells and chemical hapten exposure. From the RACE reads, TCRdb called clonotypes with MiXCR, one entry per CDR3 protein. The sample carries around 160,000 distinct CDR3 sequences, about 14% recorded once. This sample comprised whole blood, obtained in connection with sensitization to the hapten diphenylcyclopropenone (DPC). All receptors come from a woman aged 25 to 39 with alopecia areata. Some clones in this sample may be carry-over from other donors' samples. CDR3s leave out the opening cysteine and the closing phenylalanine or tryptophan.

V	J	CDR3
TRBV10-1	TRBJ1-6	ASRGAMNSPLH
TRBV27	TRBJ1-2	ASSPLPGGDYGYT
TRBV7-8	TRBJ1-1	ASSLVEGGHEAF
TRBV11-2	TRBJ2-1	ASSLGLAGGGNEQF
TRBV7-9	TRBJ1-1	ASSPNDRVNTEAF
TRBV7-2	TRBJ2-3	ASTPPSNTDTQY
TRBV7-2	TRBJ1-4	ASRAGDTNEKLF
TRBV28	TRBJ2-2	ASGHNFRELF
TRBV12-5	TRBJ1-1	ASGLAEGATEAF
TRBV28	TRBJ1-5	ASSRDRGGWFSNQPQH
TRBV5-5	TRBJ1-1	ASSRWGQGATNTEAF
TRBV28	TRBJ1-2	ASSFNGGRDGYT
TRBV7-9	TRBJ1-1	ASSGWVGNTEAF
TRBV19	TRBJ2-1	ASSIGFEVEQF
TRBV5-5	TRBJ2-2	ASCRVPLESGELF
TRBV19	TRBJ2-3	ATRGHSTDTQY
TRBV12-3/TRBV12-4	TRBJ1-2	ASSLKGGHGYGYT
TRBV20-1	TRBJ2-2	SASLNTGELF
TRBV12-3/TRBV12-4	TRBJ2-1	ASSEREGRFNEQF
TRBV9	TRBJ1-2	ASSVGGSGGYT
TRBV20-1	TRBJ1-5	SARDGGTEVGNQPQH
TRBV5-5	TRBJ2-1	ASSRWGPSGTEQF
TRBV4-2	TRBJ2-1	ASSKTPAGGGGNEQF
TRBV10-3	TRBJ2-5	AITQGQGGQETQY
TRBV6-2/TRBV6-3	TRBJ2-5	ASSYSGTPQTQY
TRBV18	TRBJ2-7	ASSPLDGSYEQY
TRBV5-1	TRBJ2-5	ASSRTSGIQETQY
TRBV6-4	TRBJ2-3	ASRIPGQPRTDTQY
TRBV27	TRBJ2-6	ASSLRIAGANVLT
TRBV7-9	TRBJ2-7	ASSKTGPEQY
TRBV6-1	TRBJ1-5	ASSDLASNQPQH
TRBV29-1	TRBJ1-1	SVTKDTEAF
TRBV4-1	TRBJ2-1	ASSQEGLKYEQF
TRBV18	TRBJ1-1	ASSPLGAEAF
TRBV6-1	TRBJ2-7	ASSPKVYEQY
TRBV5-1	TRBJ2-7	ASSLRDTYEQY
TRBV12-3/TRBV12-4	TRBJ1-6	ASQDTGNSPLH
TRBV28	TRBJ1-1	ASSPRQGMMDTEAF
TRBV20-1	TRBJ2-3	SARDPGGGSTDTQY
TRBV20-1	TRBJ1-1	SASKNTEAF
TRBV6-1	TRBJ1-1	ASNVRGRASEAF
TRBV6-5	TRBJ1-2	ASSYSIGDNYGYT
TRBV12-3/TRBV12-4	TRBJ1-4	ASSFSGSSEKLF
TRBV7-9	TRBJ2-5	ASSSGLRNQETQY
TRBV20-1	TRBJ2-1	SARGSWTAAHNEQF
TRBV7-2	TRBJ1-4	ASSLGGQANEKLF
TRBV5-1	TRBJ2-1	ASSFVAGSYNEQF
TRBV20-1	TRBJ1-4	SARETSDEKLF
TRBV20-1	TRBJ2-3	SASPLAGGHTDTQY
TRBV5-4	TRBJ2-7	ASSSGTGTYEQY